This T cell receptor (beta chain) comes out of a study of beta chain features in type 1 diabetes. Overall study findings and caveats: Significant though moderate, a shortening of TCRB CDR3s appeared in all four CD4+ subsets of Type 1 diabetes patients. The analysis here could not establish whether HLA type shapes TCRB rearrangement. Shorter templates might be favored by PCR, equally in patients and controls.

cDNA synthesis used the whole RNA isolate, giving expressed TCRB sequences. Profiled with immunoSEQ multiplex PCR; TCRdb holds only in-frame clones, not every one. The data contain approximately 150,000 clones, 50% to 70% of them seen just once; the ten biggest clones take up nearly 0.09%. By way of CD45RO/CCR7/CD25/CD127/CD95/CD27, the CD4+ regulatory, stem cell-like memory, central memory and naive cells were sorted. Every sorted population was more than 98% pure. For this clone: No antigen is known for it. The sample has other DNA sequences that encode this CDR3 too.

The V gene's germline CDR1 is SGHTA and CDR2 FQGNSA. The CDR3 covers 12 residues. The germline V and J ends were trimmed by 3 bases and 2 bases, with 3 bases remaining between them. The receptor comes from a man aged 25 to 45 with type 1 diabetes. Sequenced sample: naive CD4+ T cells from blood. The rearrangement links TRBV7-2 to TRBJ2-3; D is undetermined. As DNA, the CDR3 is TGTGCCAGCAGCTTGTACACAGATACGCAGTATTTT. Translation gives CASSLYTDTQYF. The variable domain in full, with the rest retrieved from reference TRBV7-2 and TRBJ2-3, is GAGVSQSPSNKVTEKGKDVELRCDPISGHTALYWYRQSLGQGLEFLIYFQGNSAPDKSGLPSDRFSAERTGGSVSTLTIQRTQQEDSAVYLCASSLYTDTQYFGPGTRLTVL.